This T cell receptor (beta chain) appears in the sequencing data of a study of T cell repertoires in ileal Crohn's disease. In the study overall: At surgery, about 36% of patients smoked, with median disease duration roughly 8.3 years.

The CDR3 is 14 amino acids. Germline loops: CDR1 SEHNR, CDR2 FQNEAQ (reference sequence). Unmatched junction bases numbered 7, after V lost 6 bases and J lost 3 bases. Some clones are missing from TCRdb's copy, which holds only in-frame ones; the method was immunoSEQ multiplex PCR. The data hold about 62,000 clones, with 85% to 90% observed a single time. Time point of the sample: neoterminal ileum biopsy at postoperative endoscopy, about 6 months after surgery. Adults with ileal or ileocolonic Crohn's disease and an indication for resection were eligible. The chain joins TRBV7-9 to TRBJ1-1, with 7 bases that match TRBD1. The sequence derives from an adult with Crohn's disease. Material: ileal tissue. The CDR3 reads CASSISGGYTEAFF. CDR3 sequence (DNA): TGTGCCAGCAGTATATCAGGGGGGTACACTGAAGCTTTCTTT.